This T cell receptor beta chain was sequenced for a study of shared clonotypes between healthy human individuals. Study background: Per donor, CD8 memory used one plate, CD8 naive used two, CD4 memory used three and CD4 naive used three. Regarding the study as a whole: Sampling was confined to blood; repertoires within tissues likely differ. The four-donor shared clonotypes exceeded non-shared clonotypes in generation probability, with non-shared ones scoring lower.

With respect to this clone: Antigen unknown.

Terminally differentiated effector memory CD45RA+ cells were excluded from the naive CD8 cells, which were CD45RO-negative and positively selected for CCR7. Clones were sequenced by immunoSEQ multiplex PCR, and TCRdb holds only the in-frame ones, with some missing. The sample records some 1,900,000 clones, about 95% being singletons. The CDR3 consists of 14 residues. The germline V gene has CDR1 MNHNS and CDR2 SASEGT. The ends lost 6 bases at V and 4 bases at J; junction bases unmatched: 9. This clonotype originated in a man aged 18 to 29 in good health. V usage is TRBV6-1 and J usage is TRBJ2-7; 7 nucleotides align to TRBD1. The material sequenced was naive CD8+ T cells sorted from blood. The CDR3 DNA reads TGTGCCAGCAGCCTACAGGGGTCAGCTTACGAGCAGTACTTC. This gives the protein CASSLQGSAYEQYF.